Below, 14 T cell receptor beta chains from the same sample are listed, as sequenced in a study of blood T cell repertoires in COVID-19. The data were produced by immunoSEQ multiplex PCR, yet TCRdb's version contains in-frame clones alone and is incomplete. The sample holds 310,000 or so clones, 91% seen once. Material for sequencing was peripheral blood. The receptors come from a woman aged 25 to 39 with COVID-19, enrolled during active disease.

This chain connects TRBV7-6 to TRBJ2-7; 9 bases match TRBD1. Per germline, CDR1 SGHVS and CDR2 FNYEAQ. The CDR3 length is 14 residues. V trimming: 5 bases; J trimming: 4 bases; junction bases outside the gene matches: 6. CDR3 protein: CASSPGGTGYEQYF. The CDR3 bases are TGTGCCAGCAGCCCAGGGGGGACAGGGTACGAGCAGTACTTC.

V is TRBV7-2 and J is TRBJ2-5; TRBD1 agrees at 9 bases. CDR1 is SGHTA, CDR2 FQGNSA, per germline. CDR3 length: 15 amino acids. Trimming took 7 bases from V and 4 from J; bases not matched to a gene: 10. The CDR3: CASIDRGTMGETQYF. In nucleotides, the CDR3 is TGTGCCAGCATCGACAGGGGGACGATGGGAGAGACCCAGTACTTC.

As DNA, the CDR3 is TGTGCCAGCAGCCAAGATCCCGGGAGGGCCGGGGATGAGCAGTTCTTC. Translation gives CASSQDPGRAGDEQFF. This chain uses TRBV3-1 (or the pseudogene TRBV3-2) with TRBJ2-1; 8 bases are a match to TRBD2. Germline lookup yields CDR1 LGHDT and CDR2 YNNKEL (reference sequence). Trimming took 0 bases from V and 8 from J; bases not matched to a gene: 9. CDR3 length: 16 amino acids.

CDR3 loop: CASSATGNQPQHF. In DNA form, the CDR3 reads TGTGCCAGCAGCGCGACAGGCAATCAGCCCCAGCATTTT. J is TRBJ1-5 and V is TRBV7-9; the D gene is possibly TRBD1 (5 bases). The CDR3 has 13 residues. The ends were cut back, 5 bases at V and 2 bases at J, with 7 bases in the middle. Germline CDR1 is SEHNR and CDR2 is FQNEAQ (reference sequence).

This clone was counted once. The rearrangement joins TRBV2 to TRBJ1-2; 8 nucleotides match TRBD1. V gave up 5 bases and J gave up 7 bases; unmatched junction bases: 6. The CDR3 has 13 residues. CDR1 is SNHLY and CDR2 is FYNNEI in the germline V gene. CDR3 DNA sequence: TGTGCCAGCAGTCTCGGACAGGGTCTTGGCTACACCTTC. As protein: CASSLGQGLGYTF.

J is TRBJ1-1 and V is TRBV10-1, with D unclear. The CDR3 contains 12 residues. Trimming removed 3 bases at V and 5 bases at J, with 7 bases between. The V gene's germline CDR1 is WNHNN and CDR2 SYGVQD (reference sequence). The CDR3 DNA follows: TGCGCCAGCAGTGAAGCGGGGACTGAAGCTTTCTTT. It codes for CASSEAGTEAFF.

This clone was seen only once. The junction shows a germline mismatch at one end, possibly a read error. The J gene is TRBJ1-2, the V gene TRBV20-1, with TRBD1 matching over 8 bases. The germline V gene encodes CDR1 DFQATT and CDR2 SNEGSKA (reference sequence). The CDR3 has 11 residues. The DNA for the CDR3 is TGCAGTGCTCGCCGCGGGACAGGCCGTGGCTTC. Its translation: CSARRGTGRGF.

The chain uses TRBV3-1 (or the pseudogene TRBV3-2) and TRBJ2-6; D possibly corresponds to TRBD1 (5 bases). Trimming pared 4 bases from V and 0 bases from J, leaving 7 bases between. In germline, CDR1 is LGHDT, CDR2 YNNKEL (reference sequence). The CDR3 sequence is 15 residues long. The CDR3 DNA sequence: TGTGCCAGCAGCCCCCAGGGCTCTGGGGCCAACGTCCTGACTTTC. Its translation is CASSPQGSGANVLTF.

The genes are TRBV3-1 (or the pseudogene TRBV3-2) and TRBJ1-2, with 7 bases aligning to TRBD1. V trimming: 5 bases; J trimming: 5 bases; junction bases outside the gene matches: 5. This CDR3 has 13 residues. Germline lookup yields CDR1 LGHDT and CDR2 YNNKEL (reference sequence). The CDR3 DNA follows: TGTGCCAGCAGCTTTGGGACAGCTTATGGCTACACCTTC. As protein: CASSFGTAYGYTF.

This clone was seen once. This chain links TRBV6-2 or TRBV6-3 with TRBJ1-1; 8 positions match TRBD1. Trimming at V came to 2 bases and at J to 2 bases, leaving 1 base not matched to a gene. The germline gives CDR1 MNHEY, CDR2 SVGEGT. The CDR3 has 14 residues. The CDR3 DNA reads TGTGCCAGCAGTTACGACAGGGGAAACACTGAAGCTTTCTTT. Translating it yields CASSYDRGNTEAFF.

The CDR3 loop reads CASSLGTFSNTEAFF. The CDR3 DNA reads as TGTGCCAGCAGCTTAGGGACATTCTCGAACACTGAAGCTTTCTTT. The chain links TRBV11-2 to TRBJ1-1; D may be TRBD1 (5 bases). Trimming removed 1 base from V and 1 base from J, with 10 bases in between. The CDR3 has 15 residues. Germline V gives CDR1 SGHAT, CDR2 FQNNGV.

The V and J genes are TRBV5-1 and TRBJ1-2; TRBD1 matches 8 bases. Germline CDR1 is SGHRS and CDR2 is YFSETQ. The CDR3 consists of 13 residues. V trimming: 5 bases; J trimming: 3 bases; junction bases outside the gene matches: 3. The CDR3 nucleotides are TGCGCCAGCAGTCCGGACAGGGACTATGGCTACACCTTC. It is translated as CASSPDRDYGYTF.

CDR3 in amino acids: CASSLNGHLATDTQYF. CDR3 sequence (DNA): TGCGCCAGCAGCTTGAATGGACACCTCGCCACAGATACGCAGTATTTT. The chain employs TRBV5-1 and TRBJ2-3; a weak D match, TRBD1 (5 bases). V dropped 1 base and J dropped 2 bases, with 14 bases sitting between them. Germline V gene lookup returns CDR1 SGHRS and CDR2 YFSETQ. The CDR3 contains 16 residues.

The chain uses TRBV19 and TRBJ1-5; 8 bases are shared with TRBD1. The V segment lost 3 bases and the J segment 1 base; nucleotides outside the gene matches: 2. The CDR3 runs 15 residues. Germline CDR1 and CDR2: LNHDA and SQIVND (reference sequence). CDR3 DNA: TGTGCCAGTAGTATGAGGACAGGGAGCAATCAGCCCCAGCATTTT. Translating it yields CASSMRTGSNQPQHF.